The clone carrying this TCR beta chain was counted between two and nine times. Its antigen is unidentified. With 60 Vbeta and 13 Jbeta primers, the PCR was carried out. TCRdb's copy holds only in-frame clones and misses some; the assay was immunoSEQ multiplex PCR. The table lists about 120,000 clones, 60% to 85% of them singletons. This entry comes from a study of cytomegalovirus exposure and HLA in healthy donors. Whole-study results and caveats: Several V segments, TRBV6-2 and TRBV6-3 among them, could not be told apart and were dropped. As was reported, the classifier diagnosed cytomegalovirus status with high specificity and sensitivity.

V lost 0 bases and J lost 8, with 13 bases in between. Germline CDR1 and CDR2: LGHNA and YSLEER. The CDR3 totals 14 residues. The material sequenced was PBMCs. The chain is built from TRBV4-3 and TRBJ1-2, with TRBD1 as a possible D gene (6 bases). This receptor was identified in a middle-aged woman in good health and CMV-seropositive. The CDR3 loop is CASSQDRGTLGYTF. The CDR3 coding sequence is TGCGCCAGCAGCCAAGACAGGGGAACGCTCGGCTACACCTTC.